A selection of T cell receptor beta chains follows, all from one sample in a study of human T cells and chemical hapten exposure. A single record per CDR3 protein comes from TCRdb applying MiXCR to the RACE reads. The profile shows about 69,000 distinct CDR3 sequences, over 9% of them singletons. Here the sequenced sample was whole blood, taken in connection with sensitization to the hapten diphenylcyclopropenone (DPC). The origin of the receptors is a woman aged 45-65 years with alopecia areata. Some clones in this sample may be carry-over from other donors' samples. Each CDR3 is given with its conserved first and last residue. The D gene is left open where the match is weak. Size tells how often a clone was seen (once, few, many) or the class of an expanded clone, and some rows leave it out.

D gene: -
J gene: TRBJ2-3
V gene: TRBV12-3/TRBV12-4
clone size: few
CDR3 DNA: TGTGCCAGCAGTTTAAGGCGGGGCACAGATACGCAGTATTTT
CDR3 protein: CASSLRRGTDTQYF

D gene: TRBD1
J gene: TRBJ2-3
V gene: TRBV29-1
clone size: medium-sized
CDR3 DNA: TGCAGCGTCCCCACTCTCGACAGGGGGCTAACGAATACGCAGTATTTT
CDR3 protein: CSVPTLDRGLTNTQYF

D gene: TRBD1
J gene: TRBJ2-7
V gene: TRBV29-1
clone size: many
CDR3 DNA: TGCAGCGTTGTGGGGACAGGGTTGGCCTACGAGCAGTACTTC
CDR3 protein: CSVVGTGLAYEQYF

D gene: TRBD1
J gene: TRBJ2-3
V gene: TRBV6-1
clone size: many
CDR3 DNA: TGTGCCAGCAGCGTCACAGGGGTAGGCACAGATACGCAGTATTTT
CDR3 protein: CASSVTGVGTDTQYF

D gene: TRBD2
J gene: TRBJ2-5
V gene: TRBV19
clone size: many
CDR3 DNA: TGTGCCAGTAGTATCTTCAGCGGGAGGGCCGGAGAGACCCAGTACTTC
CDR3 protein: CASSIFSGRAGETQYF

D gene: -
J gene: TRBJ2-7
V gene: TRBV18
clone size: medium-sized
CDR3 DNA: TGTGCCAGCTCACCCATAGGGCGAGTCCACGAGCAGTACTTC
CDR3 protein: CASSPIGRVHEQYF

D gene: -
J gene: TRBJ2-3
V gene: TRBV9
clone size: once
CDR3 DNA: TGTGCCAGCAGCACACGTGGCGGGGCAGGGGTAGTAGATACGCAGTATTTT
CDR3 protein: CASSTRGGAGVVDTQYF

D gene: -
J gene: TRBJ1-1
V gene: TRBV28
clone size: many
CDR3 DNA: TGTGCCAGCAGTCTTTTCCGCACTGAAGCTTTCTTT
CDR3 protein: CASSLFRTEAFF

D gene: -
J gene: TRBJ1-4
V gene: TRBV11-2
clone size: many
CDR3 DNA: TGTGCCAGCAGCTTTACCGGGACCCGGGGTGAAAAACTGTTTTTT
CDR3 protein: CASSFTGTRGEKLFF

D gene: -
J gene: TRBJ2-3
V gene: TRBV28
clone size: -
CDR3 DNA: TGTGCCAGCAGGCCTCAAACAGATACGCAGTATTTT
CDR3 protein: CASRPQTDTQYF

D gene: -
J gene: TRBJ2-5
V gene: TRBV5-4
clone size: many
CDR3 DNA: TGTGCCAGCAGCTTGGAGGTTCAAGAGACCCAGTACTTC
CDR3 protein: CASSLEVQETQYF

D gene: -
J gene: TRBJ2-2
V gene: TRBV3-1
clone size: -
CDR3 DNA: TGTGCCAGTTCTGGCAGGAACACCGGGGAGCTGTTTTTT
CDR3 protein: CASSGRNTGELFF

D gene: TRBD2
J gene: TRBJ2-3
V gene: TRBV6-5
clone size: few
CDR3 DNA: TGTGCCAGCAGTTACTTAGCGGGAATTGCAGATACGCAGTATTTT
CDR3 protein: CASSYLAGIADTQYF

D gene: TRBD2
J gene: TRBJ2-1
V gene: TRBV20-1
clone size: many
CDR3 DNA: TGCAGTGCTAGCCTTAGCGGGAGGTCCTACAATGAGCAGTTCTTC
CDR3 protein: CSASLSGRSYNEQFF

D gene: -
J gene: TRBJ2-3
V gene: TRBV6-5
clone size: many
CDR3 DNA: TGTGCCAGCAGTTACTCGGGGGGGGCAGTTGATACGCAGTATTTT
CDR3 protein: CASSYSGGAVDTQYF

D gene: TRBD2
J gene: TRBJ2-1
V gene: TRBV5-4
clone size: few
CDR3 DNA: TGTGCCAGCAGCTTGGGGGCTAGCGGGTCCTACAATGAGCAGTTCTTC
CDR3 protein: CASSLGASGSYNEQFF

D gene: TRBD2
J gene: TRBJ2-7
V gene: TRBV12-3/TRBV12-4
clone size: many
CDR3 DNA: TGTGCCAGCAGTTTAGAGGGGCTAGCGGGAGTCGAGCAGTACTTC
CDR3 protein: CASSLEGLAGVEQYF

D gene: TRBD2
J gene: TRBJ2-7
V gene: TRBV15
clone size: many
CDR3 DNA: TGTGCCACCAGCAGAGATGACAATTTAGCGGGAGTGGCATACGAGCAGTACTTC
CDR3 protein: CATSRDDNLAGVAYEQYF

D gene: TRBD1
J gene: TRBJ2-1
V gene: TRBV5-6
clone size: few
CDR3 DNA: TGTGCCAGCAGCGTTCGGGACAGGGCCTACAATGAGCAGTTCTTC
CDR3 protein: CASSVRDRAYNEQFF

D gene: TRBD1
J gene: TRBJ1-2
V gene: TRBV20-1
clone size: many
CDR3 DNA: TGCAGTGCCCCAGGGGGACAGAACTATGGCTACACCTTC
CDR3 protein: CSAPGGQNYGYTF

D gene: -
J gene: TRBJ1-2
V gene: TRBV7-8
clone size: -
CDR3 DNA: TGTGCCAGCAGCTTTGGGGGAGAGGACTATGGCTACACCTTC
CDR3 protein: CASSFGGEDYGYTF

D gene: -
J gene: TRBJ1-2
V gene: TRBV20-1
clone size: few
CDR3 DNA: TGCAGTGCTAATCCTGGACAGTATGGCTACACCTTC
CDR3 protein: CSANPGQYGYTF

D gene: -
J gene: TRBJ2-5
V gene: TRBV30
clone size: few
CDR3 DNA: TGTGCCTGGAGTGTCTCCAGCCTAGAGACCCAGTACTTC
CDR3 protein: CAWSVSSLETQYF

D gene: TRBD1
J gene: TRBJ2-7
V gene: TRBV29-1
clone size: few
CDR3 DNA: TGCAGCGGCACACAGGGGGACGAGCAGTACTTC
CDR3 protein: CSGTQGDEQYF

D gene: -
J gene: TRBJ2-1
V gene: TRBV18
clone size: -
CDR3 DNA: TGTGCCAGCTCACCTCTCCGCAATGAGCAGTTCTTC
CDR3 protein: CASSPLRNEQFF

D gene: -
J gene: TRBJ2-7
V gene: TRBV7-2
clone size: -
CDR3 DNA: TGTGCCAGCAGCTTAGGGGGCGGAGCCCCCTACGAGCAGTACTTC
CDR3 protein: CASSLGGGAPYEQYF

D gene: -
J gene: TRBJ2-4
V gene: TRBV19
clone size: many
CDR3 DNA: TGTGCCAGTAGTATCGGGCAGGAGAAAAACATTCAGTACTTC
CDR3 protein: CASSIGQEKNIQYF

D gene: -
J gene: TRBJ2-6
V gene: TRBV3-1
clone size: many
CDR3 DNA: TGTGCCAGCAGCCAACTCAAGTCCAACGTCCTGACTTTC
CDR3 protein: CASSQLKSNVLTF

D gene: -
J gene: TRBJ2-1
V gene: TRBV3-1
clone size: few
CDR3 DNA: TGTGCCAGCAGCCTCGACTGGAGGAATGAGCAGTTCTTC
CDR3 protein: CASSLDWRNEQFF

D gene: -
J gene: TRBJ2-3
V gene: TRBV7-9
clone size: few
CDR3 DNA: TGTGCCAGCAGCCCCGGGTTACACACAGATACGCAGTATTTT
CDR3 protein: CASSPGLHTDTQYF

D gene: -
J gene: TRBJ2-7
V gene: TRBV5-1
clone size: -
CDR3 DNA: TGCGCCAGCAGTCAGAACGGCTACGAGCAGTACTTC
CDR3 protein: CASSQNGYEQYF

D gene: -
J gene: TRBJ2-1
V gene: TRBV10-3
clone size: few
CDR3 DNA: TGTGCCATCAGTGACCCGGCGGAAGGGGGCAATGAGCAGTTCTTC
CDR3 protein: CAISDPAEGGNEQFF

D gene: -
J gene: TRBJ2-1
V gene: TRBV9
clone size: -
CDR3 DNA: TGTGCCAGCAGCGCCTTTCGCAATGAGCAGTTCTTC
CDR3 protein: CASSAFRNEQFF

D gene: TRBD1
J gene: TRBJ2-6
V gene: TRBV7-6
clone size: many
CDR3 DNA: TGTGCCAGCACTTCCGGGACAGACACCTCTGGGGCCAACGTCCTGACTTTC
CDR3 protein: CASTSGTDTSGANVLTF

D gene: TRBD1
J gene: TRBJ1-5
V gene: TRBV5-1
clone size: many
CDR3 DNA: TGCGCCAGCAGCCCCGACAGGGATCAGCCCCAGCATTTT
CDR3 protein: CASSPDRDQPQHF

D gene: TRBD2
J gene: TRBJ2-2
V gene: TRBV9
clone size: few
CDR3 DNA: TGTGCCAGCAGCGGGACTAGCGGGGAGACCGGGGAGCTGTTTTTT
CDR3 protein: CASSGTSGETGELFF

D gene: -
J gene: TRBJ2-5
V gene: TRBV28
clone size: many
CDR3 DNA: TGTGCCAGCAGTTTAAGGGGGGAGACCCAGTACTTC
CDR3 protein: CASSLRGETQYF

D gene: TRBD1
J gene: TRBJ1-6
V gene: TRBV6-5
clone size: few
CDR3 DNA: TGTGCCAGCAGCAATGGACAGGATAGGGCACCCCTCCACTTT
CDR3 protein: CASSNGQDRAPLHF

D gene: TRBD2
J gene: TRBJ2-1
V gene: TRBV5-1
clone size: -
CDR3 DNA: TGCGCCAGCAGCTTTAGCGGGGAACACAATGAGCAGTTCTTC
CDR3 protein: CASSFSGEHNEQFF

D gene: TRBD2
J gene: TRBJ2-7
V gene: TRBV27
clone size: few
CDR3 DNA: TGTGCCAGCAGTTTATATCGGGAGGCCGAGCAGTACTTC
CDR3 protein: CASSLYREAEQYF

D gene: TRBD1
J gene: TRBJ1-4
V gene: TRBV20-1
clone size: many
CDR3 DNA: TGCAGTGCCGATGACAGGGTCCTGGAAAAACTGTTTTTT
CDR3 protein: CSADDRVLEKLFF

D gene: -
J gene: TRBJ1-1
V gene: TRBV11-2
clone size: many
CDR3 DNA: TGTGCCAGCAGCACCACGCCCAGCAACACTGAAGCTTTCTTT
CDR3 protein: CASSTTPSNTEAFF

D gene: TRBD2
J gene: TRBJ2-3
V gene: TRBV11-2
clone size: many
CDR3 DNA: TGTGCCAGCAGCTTAGTCTTTGGGGGGGTCGGGCCAGATACGCAGTATTTT
CDR3 protein: CASSLVFGGVGPDTQYF

D gene: -
J gene: TRBJ2-7
V gene: TRBV29-1
clone size: -
CDR3 DNA: TGCAGCGTTGTCGCTCGGGGGAACGAGCAGTACTTC
CDR3 protein: CSVVARGNEQYF

D gene: -
J gene: TRBJ2-3
V gene: TRBV30
clone size: many
CDR3 DNA: TGTGCCTGGAGTGGGCGACAGCTGAGATACGGGCAGTATTTT
CDR3 protein: CAWSGRQLRYGQYF

D gene: -
J gene: TRBJ1-5
V gene: TRBV10-2
clone size: -
CDR3 DNA: TGCGCCAGCAGCAGGGTTAGCAATCAGCCCCAGCATTTT
CDR3 protein: CASSRVSNQPQHF